These T cell receptor beta chains were read from a single sample in a study of cytomegalovirus exposure and HLA in healthy donors. TCRdb's copy holds only in-frame clones and misses some; the assay was immunoSEQ multiplex PCR. The sample comprises about 120,000 clones, 80% of which are singletons, and 7.5% to 10% rests with the top ten. The sample comprised PBMCs. The receptors were sampled from a female donor in good health and CMV-seropositive. CDR3s leave out the opening cysteine and the closing phenylalanine or tryptophan. Clone size is given for some rows only: seen once, a few or many times, or a class if the clone is expanded.

size: -
J: TRBJ1-2
V: TRBV27
CDR3: ASSLGDPGVYGYT

size: few
J: TRBJ2-3
V: TRBV29-1
CDR3: SVVRDPTDTQY

size: -
J: TRBJ1-1
V: TRBV9
CDR3: ASSVGGDLDTEAF

size: -
J: TRBJ1-4
V: TRBV28
CDR3: ASSFGRDEKLF

size: few
J: TRBJ2-2
V: TRBV7-2
CDR3: ASSLGWATGELF

size: -
J: TRBJ2-7
V: TRBV6-1
CDR3: ASSEGLGVSYQY

size: -
J: TRBJ2-1
V: TRBV4-3
CDR3: ASSQEVAGGLNEQF

size: few
J: TRBJ2-1
V: TRBV2
CDR3: ASSRLPSSYNEQF

size: few
J: TRBJ2-1
V: TRBV9
CDR3: ASSGTGTPSGEQF

size: once
J: TRBJ2-7
V: TRBV29-1
CDR3: SAGQGYEQY

size: once
J: TRBJ2-2
V: TRBV15
CDR3: ATSRGGTSVDTGELF

size: -
J: TRBJ2-2
V: TRBV5-1
CDR3: ASSLSGEGTGELF

size: -
J: TRBJ1-1
V: TRBV30
CDR3: AWSIGARTEAF

size: few
J: TRBJ1-6
V: TRBV28
CDR3: ASSPPQGFYNSPLH

size: -
J: TRBJ1-6
V: TRBV29-1
CDR3: SVADTLNNSPLH

size: once
J: TRBJ1-1
V: TRBV18
CDR3: ASSSSENTEAF

size: -
J: TRBJ2-2
V: TRBV7-9
CDR3: ASSRNPLAGSIAGELF

size: -
J: TRBJ1-1
V: TRBV11-3
CDR3: ASSGERQAF

size: -
J: TRBJ2-7
V: TRBV18
CDR3: ASSPSVAVSPYEQY

size: -
J: TRBJ1-1
V: TRBV25-1
CDR3: ASSERGQGGTEAF

size: -
J: TRBJ1-2
V: TRBV4-1
CDR3: ASSPMDRVEYGYT

size: -
J: TRBJ2-7
V: TRBV19
CDR3: ASSLGLGSYEQY

size: -
J: TRBJ2-7
V: TRBV7-2
CDR3: ASSFGGGLYEQY

size: -
J: TRBJ1-2
V: TRBV29-1
CDR3: SVGQVPLGYGYT

size: -
J: TRBJ2-2
V: TRBV9
CDR3: ASSVAVAGGAPGELF

size: few
J: TRBJ1-6
V: TRBV30
CDR3: AWGIRDRDSPLH

size: few
J: TRBJ2-7
V: TRBV9
CDR3: ASSVGQGVLYEQY

size: -
J: TRBJ2-7
V: TRBV19
CDR3: ASKVQGTYEQY

size: -
J: TRBJ1-1
V: TRBV13
CDR3: ASSLGFSGEPDTEAF

size: -
J: TRBJ2-1
V: TRBV12-5
CDR3: ASGLRVPLSSYNEQF

size: -
J: TRBJ2-7
V: TRBV5-4
CDR3: ASSSNTGTGD

size: -
J: TRBJ2-7
V: TRBV2
CDR3: ASGPSLTGNYEQY

size: few
J: TRBJ2-5
V: TRBV5-4
CDR3: ASSSDGVGGTQY

size: -
J: TRBJ1-1
V: TRBV4-1
CDR3: ASSLTALNTEAF

size: -
J: TRBJ1-6
V: TRBV11-2
CDR3: ASSSGQGAGSPLH

size: -
J: TRBJ1-5
V: TRBV18
CDR3: ASSSTGTANQPQH

size: -
J: TRBJ2-5
V: TRBV10-1
CDR3: ASSEADSKETQY